This entry lists 10 T cell receptor beta chains sequenced from one sample in a study of blood T cell repertoires in COVID-19. Assay used: immunoSEQ multiplex PCR; TCRdb lists only in-frame clones, some missing. This table has 30,000 to 40,000 clones, 89% appearing once. What was sequenced was peripheral blood. The source of these receptors is a human donor in a cohort sampled during active COVID-19.

This chain uses TRBV5-1 with TRBJ1-1; 7 positions match TRBD1. With V trimmed by 2 bases and J by 5 bases, 3 bases remained unmatched. Per the germline V gene, CDR1 is SGHRS and CDR2 is YFSETQ. The CDR3 runs 13 residues. DNA of the CDR3: TGCGCCAGCAGCTTCGAGACAGGGACTGAAGCTTTCTTT. Amino acid sequence: CASSFETGTEAFF.

This clone was detected once. This rearrangement joins TRBV10-3 to TRBJ2-7; D gene ambiguous. The CDR3 covers 15 residues. Germline CDR1 reads ENHRY; CDR2 reads SYGVKD. Trimming stripped 2 bases from V and 3 bases from J, with 14 bases between. The CDR3 reads CAISEGSLLNYEQYF. CDR3 nucleotide sequence: TGTGCCATCAGTGAGGGCTCCCTCCTGAACTACGAGCAGTACTTC.

The chain has TRBV2 and TRBJ1-2; tentatively, D is TRBD1 (5 bases). This CDR3 is 15 amino acids long. The germline V gene has CDR1 SNHLY and CDR2 FYNNEI. Trimming took off 3 bases at V and 3 bases at J, with 14 bases between the two ends. The CDR3 DNA reads as TGTGCCAGCAGTGAGGGTCAGGGCTGGGACTATGGCTACACCTTC. Amino acid sequence: CASSEGQGWDYGYTF.

The sample holds a few counts of this clone. This chain joins TRBV7-9 and TRBJ2-7; 7 nucleotides line up with TRBD1. The germline V gene encodes CDR1 SEHNR and CDR2 FQNEAQ (reference sequence). J lost 2 bases, V lost 3 bases, and 4 bases had no gene match. There are 14 residues in the CDR3. The CDR3 bases are TGTGCCAGCAGCTTGTCCGACAGGGCCTACGAGCAGTACTTC. Residues: CASSLSDRAYEQYF.

The chain is built from TRBV7-2 and TRBJ1-4; 7 positions match TRBD1. Germline values: CDR1 SGHTA, CDR2 FQGNSA. The CDR3 extends over 16 amino acids. With 5 bases clipped from V and 8 bases from J, the junction kept 14 bases outside the gene matches. Written as DNA, the CDR3 is TGTGCCAGCAGCGGCCAGGTTAAGGGGGCTGGGGAAAAACTGTTTTTT. Translation: CASSGQVKGAGEKLFF. Complete variable domain (other parts from reference TRBV7-2 and TRBJ1-4): GAGVSQSPSNKVTEKGKDVELRCDPISGHTALYWYRQSLGQGLEFLIYFQGNSAPDKSGLPSDRFSAERTGGSVSTLTIQRTQQEDSAVYLCASSGQVKGAGEKLFFGSGTQLSVL.

The V and J genes are TRBV4-1 and TRBJ2-7, with a tentative D call TRBD1 (5 bases). Germline lookup yields CDR1 MGHRA and CDR2 YSYEKL. The CDR3 runs to 14 residues. Trimming left V 1 base short and J 6 bases short, with 13 bases between. CDR3 sequence reads: CASSQGRATGEQYF. The DNA for the CDR3 is TGCGCCAGCAGCCAAGGCAGGGCGACGGGCGAGCAGTACTTC.

The V call is TRBV20-1, the J call TRBJ2-3, with 9 bases matching TRBD1. Germline V CDR1 and CDR2: DFQATT, SNEGSKA (reference sequence). After removal of 6 bases from V and 7 bases from J, the junction contained 2 bases not matched to a gene. The CDR3 totals 11 residues. CDR3 protein: CSAGQGYTQYF. CDR3 sequence (DNA): TGCAGTGCAGGACAGGGGTATACGCAGTATTTT.

The chain uses TRBV28 and TRBJ1-6; 7 positions match TRBD1. The CDR3 is 14 residues long. Germline lookup yields CDR1 MDHEN and CDR2 SYDVKM. The V and J ends lost 6 bases and 9 bases, in that order; junction bases with no gene match: 8. CDR3 bases: TGTGCCAGCAGGTCGACAGGGAGGAGTTCACCCCTCCACTTT. Translating it yields CASRSTGRSSPLHF. Supplemented by reference TRBV28 and TRBJ1-6, the full variable domain reads DVKVTQSSRYLVKRTGEKVFLECVQDMDHENMFWYRQDPGLGLRLIYFSYDVKMKEKGDIPEGYSVSREKKERFSLILESASTNQTSMYLCASRSTGRSSPLHFGNGTRLTVT.

The rearrangement links TRBV6-5 to TRBJ1-1; D gene ambiguous. The CDR3 is 15 residues long. Trimming removed 2 bases from V and 5 bases from J, with 15 bases in between. Germline loops: CDR1 MNHEY, CDR2 SVGAGI. The DNA for the CDR3 is TGTGCCAGCAGTTACAGTGGACTGCAGGTTACTGAAGCTTTCTTT. It encodes CASSYSGLQVTEAFF.

The rearrangement links TRBV4-1 to TRBJ2-3, with 12 positions matching TRBD2. V lost 4 bases and J lost 0; bases outside the gene matches: 5. The CDR3 contains 17 residues. Germline V gives CDR1 MGHRA, CDR2 YSYEKL. CDR3 amino acids: CASSPRLAGDSTDTQYF. As DNA, the CDR3 is TGCGCCAGCAGCCCTAGACTAGCGGGGGATAGCACAGATACGCAGTATTTT.